A single sample gave rise to the 18 T cell receptor beta chains below, sequenced in a study of blood T cell repertoires in COVID-19. The method was immunoSEQ multiplex PCR; TCRdb's version includes in-frame clones alone and lacks a portion of them. The sample contains about 170,000 clones, roughly 88% of which appear only once. Material: peripheral blood. These TCRs come from a man younger than 35 with COVID-19, enrolled during active disease.

The V call is TRBV30, the J call TRBJ2-3; 13 bases align to TRBD2. Germline CDR1 GTSNPN, CDR2 SVGIG (reference sequence). The length of the CDR3 is 15 residues. V gave up 0 bases and J gave up 4 bases; unmatched junction bases: 1. CDR3 protein: CAWSVGLAGADTQYF. CDR3 in DNA: TGTGCCTGGAGTGTAGGACTAGCGGGGGCAGATACGCAGTATTTT.

The genes are TRBV18 and TRBJ2-3; D is perhaps TRBD2 (5 bases). V lost 3 bases and J lost 3, with 10 bases in between. The CDR3 covers 14 residues. The V gene's germline CDR1 is KGHSH and CDR2 LQKENI. CDR3 DNA: TGTGCCAGCTCACCCGCGGGCCGAACAGATACGCAGTATTTT. As protein: CASSPAGRTDTQYF.

The V call is TRBV28, the J call TRBJ1-1; D not resolved. V was pared by 3 bases and J by 3 bases, with 8 bases between. Germline V gene sequence: CDR1 MDHEN, CDR2 SYDVKM. This CDR3 spans 13 amino acids. The CDR3 reads CASSLRFYTEAFF. For the CDR3, the DNA is TGTGCCAGCAGTTTGAGGTTCTACACTGAAGCTTTCTTT.

The chain links TRBV7-7 to TRBJ2-7; 7 bases agree with TRBD1. Germline-derived CDR1 and CDR2 are SSHAT and FNYEAQ (reference sequence). With 5 bases clipped from V and 3 bases from J, the junction kept 16 bases outside the gene matches. This CDR3 is built from 17 residues. CDR3 nucleotides: TGTGCCAGCAGCCGACCAGTCTGGGACAGAGGGATCTACGAGCAGTACTTC. It is translated as CASSRPVWDRGIYEQYF.

The V and J genes are TRBV12-3 or TRBV12-4 and TRBJ2-7; 7 nucleotides align to TRBD1. CDR3 size: 12 residues. J lost 5 bases, V lost 5 bases, and 3 bases had no gene match. This CDR3 is CASSIQGDEQYF. The CDR3 DNA sequence: TGTGCCAGCAGTATCCAGGGGGACGAGCAGTACTTC.

This chain connects TRBV19 to TRBJ1-1; 8 bases match TRBD1. CDR1 and CDR2 (germline): LNHDA, SQIVND (reference sequence). This CDR3 is 15 amino acids long. J was trimmed by 1 base and V by 3 bases; bases with no gene match: 4. The CDR3 sequence is CASSIPGQGNTEAFF. The CDR3 bases are TGTGCCAGTAGTATCCCAGGACAGGGGAACACTGAAGCTTTCTTT.

J is TRBJ1-1 and V is TRBV29-1; weak D call: TRBD1 (6 bases). Trimming removed 3 bases from V and 5 bases from J, with 22 bases in between. There are 16 residues in the CDR3. Germline V gene lookup returns CDR1 SQVTM and CDR2 ANQGSEA. The DNA of the CDR3 is TGCAGCGTTGACAGGGGCAACTACCCCCGAGGGACTGAAGCTTTCTTT. This sequence encodes CSVDRGNYPRGTEAFF.

The rearrangement joins TRBV4-2 to TRBJ2-7; 9 nucleotides match TRBD2. CDR1 is LGHNA and CDR2 is YNFKEQ in the germline V gene. V gave up 1 base and J gave up 2 bases; unmatched junction bases: 3. This CDR3 spans 15 amino acids. The CDR3 loop is CASSQGGGRAYEQYF. The CDR3 bases are TGTGCCAGCAGCCAAGGGGGCGGGAGGGCCTACGAGCAGTACTTC.

This clone was seen just once. The chain links TRBV7-2 to TRBJ2-7; the match to TRBD1 covers 8 bases. The CDR3 runs to 15 residues. With 2 bases clipped from V and 5 bases from J, the junction kept 8 bases outside the gene matches. Looked up from germline, CDR1 is SGHTA and CDR2 is FQGNSA. Here the CDR3 DNA reads TGTGCCAGCAGCTTAATAGGGACAGGAGTCCACGAGCAGTACTTC. Its protein is CASSLIGTGVHEQYF. Filled out from reference TRBV7-2 and TRBJ2-7, the complete variable domain reads GAGVSQSPSNKVTEKGKDVELRCDPISGHTALYWYRQSLGQGLEFLIYFQGNSAPDKSGLPSDRFSAERTGGSVSTLTIQRTQQEDSAVYLCASSLIGTGVHEQYFGPGTRLTVT.

The rearrangement links TRBV5-1 to TRBJ2-1; no clear D gene. The CDR3 loop spans 13 amino acids. Germline values: CDR1 SGHRS, CDR2 YFSETQ. Trimming took 0 bases from V and 5 from J, leaving 6 bases between them. The CDR3 here is CASSLVLNNEQFF. CDR3 coding DNA: TGCGCCAGCAGCTTGGTACTAAACAATGAGCAGTTCTTC.

The J gene is TRBJ1-6, the V gene TRBV9; D call uncertain. CDR3 size: 13 residues. The V gene's germline CDR1 is SGDLS and CDR2 YYNGEE. V lost 4 bases and J lost 9, with 11 bases in between. The CDR3 DNA sequence: TGTGCCAGCAGCTTAGGGTCGGGTTCACCCCTCCACTTT. Encoded protein: CASSLGSGSPLHF.

The chain is built from TRBV10-2 and TRBJ2-3; maybe TRBD2 (6 bases). Looked up from germline, CDR1 is WSHSY and CDR2 is SAAADI. The CDR3 is 14 amino acids. V lost 5 bases to trimming and J lost 9 bases, with 18 bases between them. The CDR3 spells CASSRGLPLGTQYF. As DNA, the CDR3 is TGCGCCAGCAGTCGGGGACTCCCACTGGGCACGCAGTATTTT.

For the CDR3, the DNA is TGCAGCGTTGACAAGGCAGGCGGGGTGAGGGTCCAGTACTTC. This translates into CSVDKAGGVRVQYF. This chain joins TRBV29-1 and TRBJ2-5; TRBD2 is a possible D gene (6 bases). V lost 3 bases and J lost 10, with 21 bases in between. CDR1 and CDR2 from the germline V gene are SQVTM and ANQGSEA. The length of the CDR3 is 14 residues. Filled out from reference TRBV29-1 and TRBJ2-5, the complete variable domain reads SAVISQKPSRDICQRGTSLTIQCQVDSQVTMMFWYRQQPGQSLTLIATANQGSEATYESGFVIDKFPISRPNLTFSTLTVSNMSPEDSSIYLCSVDKAGGVRVQYFGPGTRLLVL.

This clone was recorded only once. The V and J genes are TRBV29-1 and TRBJ2-1, with TRBD1 matching 8 bases. The V gene end was trimmed by 6 bases and the J gene end by 7 bases; junction bases not matched to a gene: 8. CDR1 and CDR2 from the germline V gene are SQVTM and ANQGSEA. There are 13 residues in the CDR3. Here the CDR3 reads CSVRTGIVNEQFF. The CDR3 coding sequence is TGCAGCGTCCGGACAGGGATAGTTAATGAGCAGTTCTTC.

The chain has TRBV7-3 and TRBJ2-1; TRBD2 matches at 8 bases. This CDR3 has 16 amino acids. Germline V CDR1 and CDR2: SGHTA, FQGTGA. Trimming at V came to 2 bases and at J to 6 bases, leaving 9 bases not matched to a gene. In DNA form, the CDR3 reads TGTGCCAGCAGCTTATACGGCGGGAGGACCATCAATGAGCAGTTCTTC. Its protein is CASSLYGGRTINEQFF.

The J gene is TRBJ2-2, the V gene TRBV29-1; D is possibly TRBD1 (6 bases). This CDR3 is built from 13 residues. Trimming left V 6 bases short and J 6 bases short, with 14 bases between. Germline loops: CDR1 SQVTM, CDR2 ANQGSEA. In DNA, the CDR3 is TGCAGCGTGGGAACAGGGACACCCGGGGAGCTGTTTTTT. Translated, it gives CSVGTGTPGELFF.

This chain uses TRBV4-1 with TRBJ2-5, with 8 bases matching TRBD2. Germline CDR1 is MGHRA and CDR2 is YSYEKL. This CDR3 is built from 15 residues. The ends lost 1 base at V and 5 bases at J; junction bases unmatched: 6. The CDR3 here is CASSQVGTSQETQYF. The CDR3 DNA reads as TGCGCCAGCAGCCAAGTGGGGACTAGTCAGGAGACCCAGTACTTC.

The chain joins TRBV27 to TRBJ2-6, with D possibly matching TRBD2 (6 bases). CDR3 length: 16 residues. Looked up from germline, CDR1 is MNHEY and CDR2 is SMNVEV (reference sequence). With 1 base removed from V and 1 base from J, the gap between germline ends came to 8 bases. CDR3 sequence reads: CASSLFGGSGANVLTF. The CDR3 nucleotides read TGTGCCAGCAGTTTATTCGGGGGTTCTGGGGCCAACGTCCTGACTTTC.